This T cell receptor (beta chain) was identified in a study of OX40 agonist ivuxolimab in advanced cancers. Overall study: Every 2 weeks, patients received ivuxolimab intravenously, dosed at 0.01 to 10 mg/kg. Of mixed ages from about 20 to 90 and averaging 60 years, the group was approximately 84% male. Among those treated, three patients had partial responses, one with hepatocellular carcinoma and two with cutaneous melanoma. General study points: Compared with others, partial responders at 0.1-3.0 mg/kg displayed clonal expansion among the lowest.

Assay: immunoSEQ multiplex PCR; the TCRdb copy retains only in-frame clones and omits some. The sample includes about 18,000 clones, around three quarters of them seen just once. About this clone itself: Its specificity is unknown.

This clonotype originated in an adult with an advanced solid tumor such as melanoma, head and neck, liver or kidney cancer. Sample: CD4+ or CD8+ T cells sorted from blood, taken in a trial of the OX40 agonist ivuxolimab.

The CDR3 bases are TGTGCCAGCAGCTTAGCGGCAGGGCCCTACACAGATACGCAGTATTTT. Its translation: CASSLAAGPYTDTQYF. J is TRBJ2-3 and V is TRBV7-8, with a tentative D call TRBD1 (5 bases). The CDR3 contains 16 residues. Trimming stripped 0 bases from V and 2 bases from J, with 12 bases between. The V gene's germline CDR1 is SGHVS and CDR2 FQNEAQ.